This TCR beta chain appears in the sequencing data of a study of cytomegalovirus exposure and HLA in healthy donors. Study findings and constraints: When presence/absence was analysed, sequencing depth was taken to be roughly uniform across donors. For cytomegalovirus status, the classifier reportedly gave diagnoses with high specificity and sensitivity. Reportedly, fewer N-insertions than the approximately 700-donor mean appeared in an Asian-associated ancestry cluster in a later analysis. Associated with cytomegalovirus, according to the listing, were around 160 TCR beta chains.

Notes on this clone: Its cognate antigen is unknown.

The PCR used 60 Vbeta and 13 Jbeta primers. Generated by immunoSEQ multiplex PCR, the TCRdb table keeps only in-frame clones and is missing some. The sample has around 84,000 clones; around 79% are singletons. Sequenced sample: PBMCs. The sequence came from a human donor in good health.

CDR3 protein: CASTGQGEQYF. In nucleotides, the CDR3 is TGTGCCAGCACAGGACAGGGTGAGCAGTACTTC. The genes are TRBV2 and TRBJ2-7; 8 bases agree with TRBD1. The CDR3 spans 11 residues. CDR1 is SNHLY and CDR2 is FYNNEI in the germline V gene. With V trimmed by 7 bases and J by 7 bases, 3 bases remained unmatched.